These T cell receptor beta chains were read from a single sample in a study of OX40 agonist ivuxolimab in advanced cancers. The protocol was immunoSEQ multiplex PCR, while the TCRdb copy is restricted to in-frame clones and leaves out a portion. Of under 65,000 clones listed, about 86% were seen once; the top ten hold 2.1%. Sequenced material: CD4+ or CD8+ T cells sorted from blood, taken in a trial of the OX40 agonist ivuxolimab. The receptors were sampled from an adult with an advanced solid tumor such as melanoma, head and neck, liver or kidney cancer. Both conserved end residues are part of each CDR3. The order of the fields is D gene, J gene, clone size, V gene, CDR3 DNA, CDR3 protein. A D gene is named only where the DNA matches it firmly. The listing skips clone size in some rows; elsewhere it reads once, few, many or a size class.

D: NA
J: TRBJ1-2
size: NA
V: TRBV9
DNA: TGTGCCAGCAGCGTAGGGGCAGGGGTTGGCTACACCTTC
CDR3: CASSVGAGVGYTF

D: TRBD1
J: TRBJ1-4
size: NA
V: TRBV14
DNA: TGTGCCAGCAGCCAAGACGAGGCTGGGACAGGGGGCCTCAGTTGGGAAAAACTGTTTTTT
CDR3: CASSQDEAGTGGLSWEKLFF

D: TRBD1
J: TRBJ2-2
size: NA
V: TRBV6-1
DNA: TGTGCCAGCAGTGTAACACTGGGGGGGACAGGGGACGTCGCCGGGGAGCTGTTTTTT
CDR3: CASSVTLGGTGDVAGELFF

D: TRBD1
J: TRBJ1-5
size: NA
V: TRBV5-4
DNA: TGTGCCAGCAGCCCCGGACAGGGAGGTCAGCCCCAGCATTTT
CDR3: CASSPGQGGQPQHF

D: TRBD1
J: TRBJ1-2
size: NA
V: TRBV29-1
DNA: TGCAGCGTTGTACAGGGGGGGGATGGCTACACCTTC
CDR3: CSVVQGGDGYTF

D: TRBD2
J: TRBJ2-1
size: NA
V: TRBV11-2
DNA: TGTGCCAGCAGCTTATTAGCTAGCGGGAGCGTGGATGAGCAGTTCTTC
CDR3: CASSLLASGSVDEQFF

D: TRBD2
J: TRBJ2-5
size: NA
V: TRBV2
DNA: TGTGCCAGCAGTCGCGACCGCGGGGGGGCCGTACAAGAGACCCAGTACTTC
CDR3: CASSRDRGGAVQETQYF

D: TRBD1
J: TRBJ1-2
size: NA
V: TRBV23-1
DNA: TGTGCCAGCGCTACAGGGGAGGACTATGGCTACACCTTC
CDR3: CASATGEDYGYTF

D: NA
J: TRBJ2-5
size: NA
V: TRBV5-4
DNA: TGTGCCAGCAGCGATCCTACTGGACAGATCCAAGAGACCCAGTACTTC
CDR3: CASSDPTGQIQETQYF

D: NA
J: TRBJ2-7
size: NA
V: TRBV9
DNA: TGTGCCAGCAGCGTAGATGTAGGCGAGCAGTACTTC
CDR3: CASSVDVGEQYF

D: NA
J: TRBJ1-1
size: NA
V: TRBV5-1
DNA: TGCGCCAGCAGCTTGGAGAAGTTCGGGGAGCCCGAAGCTTTCTTT
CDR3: CASSLEKFGEPEAFF

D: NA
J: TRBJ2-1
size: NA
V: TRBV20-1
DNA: TGCAGTGCTCAATCAGTCGGTGAGCAGTTCTTC
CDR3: CSAQSVGEQFF

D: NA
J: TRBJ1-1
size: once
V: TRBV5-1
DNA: TGCGCCAGCAGCTTGGGTCTCAGTCTGAACACTGAAGCTTTCTTT
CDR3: CASSLGLSLNTEAFF

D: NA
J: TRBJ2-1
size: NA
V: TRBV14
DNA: TGTGCCAGCAGCCAAGATTTGGGAGGTGAGCAGTTCTTC
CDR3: CASSQDLGGEQFF

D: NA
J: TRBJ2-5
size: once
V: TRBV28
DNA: TGTGCCAGCAGTTTACAGGGTAGGCAAGAGACCCAGTACTTC
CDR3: CASSLQGRQETQYF

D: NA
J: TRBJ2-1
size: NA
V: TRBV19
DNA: TGTGCCAGTAACTCGGGACACCAGTTTCGTTTCAATGAGCAGTTCTTC
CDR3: CASNSGHQFRFNEQFF

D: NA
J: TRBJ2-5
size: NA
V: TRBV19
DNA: TGTGCCAGTAGTATAAAAGGACAGGGAGGGGAGACCCAGTACTTC
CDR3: CASSIKGQGGETQYF

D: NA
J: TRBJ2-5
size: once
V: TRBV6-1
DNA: TGTGCCAGCAGTGAAAGGTGGGGGGAGACCCAGTACTTC
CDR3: CASSERWGETQYF

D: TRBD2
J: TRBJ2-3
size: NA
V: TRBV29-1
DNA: TGCAGCGCTGGTGTGGGGGGACTAGCGGGAGGGGTCACAGATACGCAGTATTTT
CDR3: CSAGVGGLAGGVTDTQYF

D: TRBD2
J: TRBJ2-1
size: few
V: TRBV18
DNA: TGTGCCAGCTCACCAATCAGGGGTCGGCGGGAGGGGCCGTACAATGAGCAGTTCTTC
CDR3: CASSPIRGRREGPYNEQFF

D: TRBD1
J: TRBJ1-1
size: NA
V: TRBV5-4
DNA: TGTGCCAGCAGCTTGGACAGGGGGACAACTGAAGCTTTCTTT
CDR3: CASSLDRGTTEAFF

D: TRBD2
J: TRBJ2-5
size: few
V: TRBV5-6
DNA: TGTGCCAGCAGCTTACAGAGACTAGCGAAACAAGAGACCCAGTACTTC
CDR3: CASSLQRLAKQETQYF

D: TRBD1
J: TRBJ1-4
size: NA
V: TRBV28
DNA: TGTGCCAGCAAACAGGGGGGGTTTGGAACTAATGAAAAACTGTTTTTT
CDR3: CASKQGGFGTNEKLFF

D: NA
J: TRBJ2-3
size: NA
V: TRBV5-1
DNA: TGCGCCAGCAGCCTGAATGGACCACCTAGCACAGATACGCAGTATTTT
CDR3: CASSLNGPPSTDTQYF

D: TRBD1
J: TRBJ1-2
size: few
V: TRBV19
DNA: TGTGCCAGTAGGCCCGGGACAGGTCGTGGCTACACCTTC
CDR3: CASRPGTGRGYTF

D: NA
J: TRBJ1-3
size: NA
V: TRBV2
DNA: TGTGCCAGCAAGGGCTCCGCTGGAAACACCATATATTTT
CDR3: CASKGSAGNTIYF

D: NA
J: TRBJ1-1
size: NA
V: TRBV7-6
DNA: TGTGCCAGCAGCCTCGATGTTGCTTCTGAAGCTTTCTTT
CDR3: CASSLDVASEAFF

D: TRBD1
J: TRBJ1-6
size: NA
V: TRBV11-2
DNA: TGTGCCAGCAGCCCGGGACAGAATTCACCCCTCCACTTT
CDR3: CASSPGQNSPLHF

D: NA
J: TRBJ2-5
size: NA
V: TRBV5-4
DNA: TGTGCCAGCAGCTTGGTGGAGGAAGAGACCCAGTACTTC
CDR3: CASSLVEEETQYF

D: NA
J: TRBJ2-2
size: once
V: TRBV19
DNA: TGTGCCAGTAGTATAAAGGCGGCCTTGAACACCGGGGAGCTGTTTTTT
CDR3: CASSIKAALNTGELFF

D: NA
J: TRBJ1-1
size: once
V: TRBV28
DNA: TGTGCCAGCAGGGAAACAGCGAACACTGAAGCTTTCTTT
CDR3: CASRETANTEAFF

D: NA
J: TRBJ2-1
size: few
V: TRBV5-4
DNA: TGTGCCAGCAGCTTACTAGCTTATGAGCAGTTCTTC
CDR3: CASSLLAYEQFF

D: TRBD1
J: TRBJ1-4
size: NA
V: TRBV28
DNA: TGTGCCAGCAGTCCAGCTGGACAGGCCTATAATGAAAAACTGTTTTTT
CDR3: CASSPAGQAYNEKLFF

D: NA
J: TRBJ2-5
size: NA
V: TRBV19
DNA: TGTGCCAGTAGTAGGACGCAGTCGGAGACCCAGTACTTC
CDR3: CASSRTQSETQYF

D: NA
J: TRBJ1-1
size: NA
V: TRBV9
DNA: TGTGCCAGCAGCGCTGGGGGAGACAACACTGAAGCTTTCTTT
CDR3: CASSAGGDNTEAFF

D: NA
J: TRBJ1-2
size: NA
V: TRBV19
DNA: TGTGCCAGTAGTATACTGCTTGTTAACTATGGCTACACCTTC
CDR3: CASSILLVNYGYTF

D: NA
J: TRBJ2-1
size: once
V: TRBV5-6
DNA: TGTGCCAGCAGTTCCCCATTACTAGTTGAAGAGCAGTTCTTC
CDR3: CASSSPLLVEEQFF

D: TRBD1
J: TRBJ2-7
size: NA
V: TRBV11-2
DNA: TGTGCCAGCAGCCGGGGACAGAGACCCCAACTATACGAGCAGTACTTC
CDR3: CASSRGQRPQLYEQYF

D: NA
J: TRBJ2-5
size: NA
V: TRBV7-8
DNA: TGTGCCAGCAGCTTAGCGCACGCGGTAGGAGAGACCCAGTACTTC
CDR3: CASSLAHAVGETQYF

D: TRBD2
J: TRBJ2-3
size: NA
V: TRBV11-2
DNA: TGTGCCAGCAGCTTCGGGAGGAACACAGATACGCAGTATTTT
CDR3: CASSFGRNTDTQYF

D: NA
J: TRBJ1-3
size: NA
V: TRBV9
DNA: TGTGCCAGCAGCGTCACCCCCACAATGGCTGGAAACACCATATATTTT
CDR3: CASSVTPTMAGNTIYF

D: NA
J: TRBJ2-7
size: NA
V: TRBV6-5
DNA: TGTGCCAGCAGAGGCTGGACCTCCTACGAGCAGTACTTC
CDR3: CASRGWTSYEQYF

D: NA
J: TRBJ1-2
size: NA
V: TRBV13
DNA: TGTGCCAGCAGCTTAGGGACAACGGTGAACTATGGCTACACCTTC
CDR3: CASSLGTTVNYGYTF

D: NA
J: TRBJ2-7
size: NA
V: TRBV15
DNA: TGTGCCACCAGCAGAGATGGGAGGGGGCGGACCTACGAGCAGTACTTC
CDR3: CATSRDGRGRTYEQYF

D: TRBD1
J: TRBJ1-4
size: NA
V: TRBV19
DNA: TGTGCCAGTAGTATATGGACAGGATCTAATGAAAAACTGTTTTTT
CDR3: CASSIWTGSNEKLFF

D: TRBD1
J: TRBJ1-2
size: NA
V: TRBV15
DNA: TGTGCCACCAGCACGCGATCACCGGGACAGGGGGATGGCTACACCTTC
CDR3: CATSTRSPGQGDGYTF